The clone carrying this T cell receptor beta chain is medium-sized (0.01 to 0.1%) within its sample. The antigen is undetermined. Looked up from germline, CDR1 is SGHRS and CDR2 is YFSETQ. CDR3 size: 17 residues. Trimming shortened V by 0 bases and J by 2 bases, and 16 bases separated the two germline ends. This record belongs to a study of PD-1 blockade in classical Hodgkin lymphoma. Time point reported: cycle 4 day 1 (C4D1), after 5 to 7 weeks of nivolumab. Every patient experienced relapse after autologous stem cell transplantation, and brentuximab vedotin exposure varied. Broader study findings: Newly diagnosed patients reportedly had lower baseline TCR diversity than healthy donors. With CD4+ cells, TCR diversity rose significantly by C4D1, but not with CD8+ cells.

The data were produced by immunoSEQ multiplex PCR, yet TCRdb's version contains in-frame clones alone and is incomplete. This sample carries some 7,000 clones, 76% of them seen once, and the ten largest clones take around 40%. The source of this sequence is a human donor with classical Hodgkin lymphoma. This chain links TRBV5-1 with TRBJ2-3; D may be TRBD1 or TRBD2 (7 bases each). The sequencing here drew on peripheral blood mononuclear cells (PBMCs), taken before the fourth cycle of nivolumab. CDR3: CASSLDGTAGTTDTQYF. The CDR3 DNA is TGCGCCAGCAGCTTGGATGGGACAGCGGGAACCACAGATACGCAGTATTTT.